These 12 T cell receptor beta chains share one sample of origin, sequenced in a study of OX40 agonist ivuxolimab in advanced cancers. Generated by immunoSEQ multiplex PCR, the TCRdb table keeps only in-frame clones and is missing some. The repertoire includes roughly 80,000 clones, approximately 86% of them detected once, and 1.5% to 2% sits in the top ten. Material: CD4+ or CD8+ T cells sorted from blood, obtained in a trial of the OX40 agonist ivuxolimab. The receptors here all came from an adult with an advanced solid tumor such as melanoma, head and neck, liver or kidney cancer.

The chain carries TRBV5-6 and TRBJ2-5, with TRBD2 identical over 10 bases. The CDR3 runs 19 residues. Germline-derived CDR1 and CDR2 are SGHDT and YYEEEE. V shed 4 bases and J 3 bases; nucleotides not matched to a gene: 18. CDR3 loop: CASSAPASGGPAYEETQYF. For the CDR3, the DNA is TGTGCCAGCAGCGCCCCCGCTAGCGGGGGCCCGGCCTACGAAGAGACCCAGTACTTC. The whole variable domain, remainder taken from reference TRBV5-6 and TRBJ2-5, is DAGVTQSPTHLIKTRGQQVTLRCSPKSGHDTVSWYQQALGQGPQFIFQYYEEEERQRGNFPDRFSGHQFPNYSSELNVNALLLGDSALYLCASSAPASGGPAYEETQYFGPGTRLLVL.

This chain connects TRBV18 to TRBJ1-1; 7 nucleotides align to TRBD1. J gave up 1 base and V 6 bases, and 5 bases lay outside the gene matches. This CDR3 spans 14 amino acids. Germline CDR1 KGHSH, CDR2 LQKENI. Written as DNA, the CDR3 is TGTGCCAGCTCCCCCCGACAGGGGAACACTGAAGCTTTCTTT. Its translation is CASSPRQGNTEAFF. The full variable domain, its missing parts supplied by reference TRBV18 and TRBJ1-1, is NAGVMQNPRHLVRRRGQEARLRCSPMKGHSHVYWYRQLPEEGLKFMVYLQKENIIDESGMPKERFSAEFPKEGPSILRIQQVVRGDSAAYFCASSPRQGNTEAFFGQGTRLTVV.

The V call is TRBV5-6, the J call TRBJ2-7; no reliable D call. V was cut by 2 bases and J by 0 bases, with 12 bases left in between. Germline V gene data show CDR1 as SGHDT and CDR2 as YYEEEE. CDR3 length: 15 amino acids. The chain's CDR3 is CASSFLVSLSYEQYF. The CDR3 DNA reads as TGTGCCAGCAGCTTCCTAGTTTCCCTCTCCTACGAGCAGTACTTC.

The rearrangement joins TRBV6-5 to TRBJ1-3; D gene unclear. This CDR3 region has 12 residues. CDR1 MNHEY and CDR2 SVGAGI come from the germline V gene. The V gene lost 6 bases and the J gene lost 7 bases, with 10 bases spanning the gap. The DNA for the CDR3 is TGTGCCAGCAGCCCCCTCTCCAACACCATATATTTT. Amino acid sequence: CASSPLSNTIYF.

This chain uses TRBV5-4 with TRBJ2-1, with TRBD1 as a possible D gene (6 bases). There are 13 residues in the CDR3. Trimming took off 0 bases at V and 9 bases at J, with 10 bases between the two ends. The germline V gene encodes CDR1 SGHNT and CDR2 YYREEE (reference sequence). As DNA, the CDR3 is TGTGCCAGCAGCTTGGGGGGGCGGGCTGAGCAGTTCTTC. Translated: CASSLGGRAEQFF.

The V gene is TRBV5-4, the J gene TRBJ2-3, with TRBD2 as a possible D gene (5 bases). Germline V lookup: CDR1 SGHNT, CDR2 YYREEE (reference sequence). This CDR3 is 12 amino acids long. Trimming took 4 bases from V and 6 from J, leaving 9 bases between them. The CDR3 DNA reads TGTGCCAGCAGCCGCGACTACGATACGCAGTATTTT. Amino acid sequence: CASSRDYDTQYF.

The V call is TRBV7-9, the J call TRBJ2-3; TRBD2 might be the D (6 bases). The CDR3 is 17 residues long. The V end was cut by 5 bases, the J end by 2 bases, with 20 bases between. CDR1 and CDR2 (germline): SEHNR, FQNEAQ (reference sequence). The CDR3 DNA sequence: TGTGCCAGCAGCACCTTCCTGCGGGGCCCTAACACAGATACGCAGTATTTT. Translation: CASSTFLRGPNTDTQYF.

This clone was picked up one time. The V and J genes are TRBV10-1 and TRBJ2-7; possibly TRBD1 for D (7 bases). V was cut by 5 bases and J by 1 base, with 15 bases left in between. The CDR3 runs to 15 residues. CDR1 is WNHNN, CDR2 SYGVQD, per germline (reference sequence). The CDR3 spells CASSPGGTGSYEQYF. CDR3 nucleotide sequence: TGCGCCAGCAGTCCAGGGGGGACTGGGTCCTACGAGCAGTACTTC.

This rearrangement joins TRBV5-1 to TRBJ2-1, with 9 bases aligning to TRBD2. In germline, CDR1 is SGHRS, CDR2 YFSETQ. There are 15 residues in the CDR3. The V segment lost 0 bases and the J segment 7 bases; nucleotides outside the gene matches: 5. The CDR3 reads CASSLGSGSLNEQFF. CDR3 in DNA: TGCGCCAGCAGCTTGGGTAGCGGGAGTTTAAATGAGCAGTTCTTC.

This clone has only one observation. The CDR3 coding sequence is TGTGCCAGCAGCGTATCGGACAGGGGAACAGATACGCAGTATTTT. Its protein product is CASSVSDRGTDTQYF. The chain combines TRBV7-2 with TRBJ2-3; 9 bases are a match to TRBD1. The CDR3 contains 15 residues. The V gene end was trimmed by 5 bases and the J gene end by 3 bases; junction bases not matched to a gene: 6. Germline V gene data show CDR1 as SGHTA and CDR2 as FQGNSA.

V usage is TRBV29-1 and J usage is TRBJ1-2; tentative D call: TRBD1 (5 bases). Per germline, CDR1 SQVTM and CDR2 ANQGSEA. Trimming removed 4 bases at V and 2 bases at J, with 5 bases between. There are 11 residues in the CDR3. The CDR3 protein is CSVGGNYGYTF. CDR3 DNA: TGCAGCGTTGGGGGGAACTATGGCTACACCTTC.

CDR3 region: CAIRGTSGRADTQYF. In nucleotides, the CDR3 is TGTGCCATCAGGGGGACTAGCGGGAGGGCAGATACGCAGTATTTT. This chain links TRBV10-3 with TRBJ2-3, with 16 bases fitting TRBD2. J lost 4 bases, V lost 6 bases, and 1 base had no gene match. Germline lookup yields CDR1 ENHRY and CDR2 SYGVKD. CDR3 length: 15 residues.